The 2 T cell receptor beta chains below were found in one sample sequenced in a study of blood T cell repertoires in COVID-19. This table comes from immunoSEQ multiplex PCR, and its TCRdb copy is limited to in-frame clones, with some not included. The sample lists approximately 290,000 clones; approximately 90% were seen once. Sequenced input: peripheral blood. All receptors come from a woman aged 55 to 70 with acute or convalescent COVID-19.

V and J are TRBV27 and TRBJ2-3; 12 positions agree with TRBD2. This CDR3 region has 17 residues. The germline gives CDR1 MNHEY, CDR2 SMNVEV (reference sequence). After removal of 4 bases from V and 1 base from J, the junction contained 6 bases not matched to a gene. CDR3 region: CASSSSSGGGRTDTQYF. CDR3 coding DNA: TGTGCCAGCAGTTCTTCTAGCGGGGGGGGCCGCACAGATACGCAGTATTTT.

This chain uses TRBV28 with TRBJ2-7; 10 bases fit TRBD1. CDR1 is MDHEN and CDR2 is SYDVKM in the germline V gene. There are 17 residues in the CDR3. The V gene end was trimmed by 7 bases and the J gene end by 2 bases; junction bases not matched to a gene: 14. CDR3 coding DNA: TGTGCCAGCACCGCCTCACTAGGACAGGGGGAAACCTACGAGCAGTACTTC. This codes for CASTASLGQGETYEQYF.